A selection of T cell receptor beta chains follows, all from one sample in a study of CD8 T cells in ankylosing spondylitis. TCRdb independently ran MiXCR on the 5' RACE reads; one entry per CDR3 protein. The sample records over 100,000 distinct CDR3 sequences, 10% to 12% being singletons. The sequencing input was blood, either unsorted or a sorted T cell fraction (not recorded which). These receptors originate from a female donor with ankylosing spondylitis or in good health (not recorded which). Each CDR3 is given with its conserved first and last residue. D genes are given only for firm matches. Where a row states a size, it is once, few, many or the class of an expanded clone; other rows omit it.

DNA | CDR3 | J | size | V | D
TGTGCCAGCAGTTACCGGACTAGCGGGGGCTCTAGTGAGCAGTTCTTC | CASSYRTSGGSSEQFF | TRBJ2-1 | few | TRBV6-5 | TRBD2
TGTGCCAGCAGCTTAAGAGGGATCGACACCATATATTTT | CASSLRGIDTIYF | TRBJ1-3 | many | TRBV7-9 | .
TGTGCCAGCAGTAAACGACAGGAGACCTACGAGCAGTACTTC | CASSKRQETYEQYF | TRBJ2-7 | few | TRBV27 | .
TGTGCCAGCGCCTCGATGCAAGGGGGCTCGGGTGAGACCCAGTACTTC | CASASMQGGSGETQYF | TRBJ2-5 | many | TRBV9 | TRBD1
TGTGCCAGCAGCCTAAGTTTATTAACCGGGGAGCTGTTTTTT | CASSLSLLTGELFF | TRBJ2-2 | many | TRBV11-2 | .
TGTGCCAGCTCGGCGGGGGTGGGCTCTGGAAACACCATATATTTT | CASSAGVGSGNTIYF | TRBJ1-3 | many | TRBV2 | .
TGTGCCAGCAGTCTAGTACCCCAAGAGACCCAGTACTTC | CASSLVPQETQYF | TRBJ2-5 | . | TRBV27 | .
TGTGCCAGCAGCCAACGGACGAACTATGGCTACACCTTC | CASSQRTNYGYTF | TRBJ1-2 | many | TRBV3-1 | .
TGTGCCAGCAGCTCGAGGGGGGATCAGCCCCAGCATTTT | CASSSRGDQPQHF | TRBJ1-5 | many | TRBV5-6 | .
TGTGCCAGCAGTTTAGGACCGCCTAGCTCTGGAAACACCATATATTTT | CASSLGPPSSGNTIYF | TRBJ1-3 | many | TRBV5-4 | .
TGCGCCAGCAGCTTGTCTTCCCCAGCCATCAATGAGCAGTTCTTC | CASSLSSPAINEQFF | TRBJ2-1 | many | TRBV5-1 | .
TGTGCCAGCAGTCCACAACCCGGACAGGGTAGCGGCACCGGGGAGCTGTTTTTT | CASSPQPGQGSGTGELFF | TRBJ2-2 | many | TRBV28 | TRBD1
TGTGCCAGCTCACCACCGACTGGGGGCTTCGGAGATACGCAGTATTTT | CASSPPTGGFGDTQYF | TRBJ2-3 | many | TRBV18 | .
TGCGCCAGCAGCCAAGTGGCGGGAGGGCCATTAGATACGCAGTATTTT | CASSQVAGGPLDTQYF | TRBJ2-3 | few | TRBV4-1 | TRBD2
TGTGCCAGCAGCTTAACAGGGGACCACTATGGCTACACCTTC | CASSLTGDHYGYTF | TRBJ1-2 | . | TRBV5-5 | TRBD1
TGTGCAAGTCGCTTAGAAATGGGTAGTGAGCAGTTCTTC | CASRLEMGSEQFF | TRBJ2-1 | . | TRBV12-2 | .
TGTGCCAGCAGTTTACGTACCTCCCAGGGGGCCGTTTACGAGCAGTACTTC | CASSLRTSQGAVYEQYF | TRBJ2-7 | many | TRBV12-3/TRBV12-4 | TRBD1
TGCAGTGCTAGAGATGCCGGGGGGGCTACAGATACGCAGTATTTT | CSARDAGGATDTQYF | TRBJ2-3 | many | TRBV20-1 | TRBD2
TGTGCCAGCAGCTTAGGTCCGGGACTAGATACGCAGTATTTT | CASSLGPGLDTQYF | TRBJ2-3 | many | TRBV7-2 | .
TGTGCCAGCAGTAGACAGGGGGCGGCGCGCACAGATACGCAGTATTTT | CASSRQGAARTDTQYF | TRBJ2-3 | many | TRBV12-3/TRBV12-4 | TRBD1
TGTGCCAGCACAAAGGAAGGGGCAGGGCGGAACGAGCAGTACTTC | CASTKEGAGRNEQYF | TRBJ2-7 | many | TRBV11-3 | .
TGTGCCAGCAGCTTAAAGTCGAATTTAGAGCGTCGCGAGACCCAGTACTTC | CASSLKSNLERRETQYF | TRBJ2-5 | many | TRBV7-8 | .
TGCAGCGTTGAGGGAGCGGACTCGTCCTACGAGCAGTACTTC | CSVEGADSSYEQYF | TRBJ2-7 | many | TRBV29-1 | .
TGTGCCAGCGACGGGGGGGGCGGATATAGCAATCAGCCCCAGCATTTT | CASDGGGGYSNQPQHF | TRBJ1-5 | . | TRBV19 | .
TGTGCCAGCAGTGGGACTCCTGGGGGCACTGAAGCTTTCTTT | CASSGTPGGTEAFF | TRBJ1-1 | many | TRBV6-4 | .
TGTGCCAGCACCCGAAGGGGGGGGAACACTGAAGCTTTCTTT | CASTRRGGNTEAFF | TRBJ1-1 | many | TRBV2 | .
TGTGCCAGCAGCCAAGAATCGGCAGGGGGGAACACTGAAGCTTTCTTT | CASSQESAGGNTEAFF | TRBJ1-1 | few | TRBV3-1 | TRBD1
TGTGCCACCAGCAGAGATTACGGGGTTAGCACAGATACGCAGTATTTT | CATSRDYGVSTDTQYF | TRBJ2-3 | many | TRBV15 | .
TGTGCCAGCTCACGCTATTCGGGGCAAAATATGGAGACCCAGTACTTC | CASSRYSGQNMETQYF | TRBJ2-5 | . | TRBV18 | .
TGTGCCAGCAGCCACCCCGGGACAGGGCTAGTTGGCTACACCTTC | CASSHPGTGLVGYTF | TRBJ1-2 | many | TRBV5-5 | TRBD1
TGTGCCATCAGGCAGGGTGACACTGAAGCTTTCTTT | CAIRQGDTEAFF | TRBJ1-1 | many | TRBV10-3 | .
TGTGCCAGCAGAGCACCAACGAACACTGAAGCTTTCTTT | CASRAPTNTEAFF | TRBJ1-1 | many | TRBV12-3/TRBV12-4 | .
TGTGCCAGCAGCCAAGATCTAGGGCGGGAGCGCTACAATGAGCAGTTCTTC | CASSQDLGRERYNEQFF | TRBJ2-1 | many | TRBV14 | TRBD2
TGTGCCAGCACTGAGTCCAATGTCAGAAGGGATACGCAGTATTTT | CASTESNVRRDTQYF | TRBJ2-3 | . | TRBV6-1 | .
TGTGCCAGCAGTGTCCAGCCCCAGCATTTT | CASSVQPQHF | TRBJ1-5 | many | TRBV6-1 | .
TGTGCCAGCAGCCCAGACGCGGGACAGGGCTACAATGAGCAGTTCTTC | CASSPDAGQGYNEQFF | TRBJ2-1 | many | TRBV12-3/TRBV12-4 | TRBD1
TGTGCCAGCAGCTGGACCCGGACGGAGAACACCGGGGAGCTGTTTTTT | CASSWTRTENTGELFF | TRBJ2-2 | many | TRBV5-5 | .
TGTGCCAGCAGCTCCGGGCCTACCACAGATACGCAGTATTTT | CASSSGPTTDTQYF | TRBJ2-3 | many | TRBV5-4 | .
TGTGCCACCAGTTCAGACGGGGGGAGGATTGAGCAGTTCTTC | CATSSDGGRIEQFF | TRBJ2-1 | many | TRBV24-1 | TRBD2